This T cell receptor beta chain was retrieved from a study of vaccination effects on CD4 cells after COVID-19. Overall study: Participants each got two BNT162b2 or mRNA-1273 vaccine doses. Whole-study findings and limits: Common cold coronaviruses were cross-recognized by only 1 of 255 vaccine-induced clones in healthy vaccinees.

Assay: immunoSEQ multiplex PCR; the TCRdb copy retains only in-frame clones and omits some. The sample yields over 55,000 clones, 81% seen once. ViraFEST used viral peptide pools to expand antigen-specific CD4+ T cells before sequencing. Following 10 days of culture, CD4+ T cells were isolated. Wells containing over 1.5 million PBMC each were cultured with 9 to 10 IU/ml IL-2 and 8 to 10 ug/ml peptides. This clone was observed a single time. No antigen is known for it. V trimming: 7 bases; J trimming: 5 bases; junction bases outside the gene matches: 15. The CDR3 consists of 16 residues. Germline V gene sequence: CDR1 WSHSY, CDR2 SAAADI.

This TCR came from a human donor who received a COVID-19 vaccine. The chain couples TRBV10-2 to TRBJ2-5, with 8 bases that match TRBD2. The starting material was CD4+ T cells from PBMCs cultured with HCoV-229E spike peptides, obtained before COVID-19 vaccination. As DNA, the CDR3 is TGCGCCAGCACCCCCGATGGCGGGGGGTCCGCGGAGACCCAGTACTTC. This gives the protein CASTPDGGGSAETQYF.